Below, 16 T cell receptor beta chains from the same sample are listed, as sequenced in a study of T cells in localized non-small cell lung cancer (dated by TCRdb to the early 2020s). Libraries were prepared through the immunoSEQ multiplex PCR assay. The clones in this table, taken by TCRdb from immuneACCESS, are in-frame only. Not every clone is retained; where verified, under half of the shortfall comes from an unresolved V gene, and the cause of the rest is unknown. The sample table holds 100,000 to 150,000 clones, of which about 89% were seen once. The ten largest clones take up around 1.5% of the sample. The sample was peripheral blood, taken before any cancer treatment. The receptors here all came from a female donor older than 55 with stage I lung adenocarcinoma.

This clone was counted a few times. The V call is TRBV5-4, the J call TRBJ2-5, with D tentatively TRBD2 (5 bases). The V gene lost 4 bases and the J gene lost 4 bases, with 11 bases spanning the gap. This CDR3 has 13 residues. CDR1 is SGHNT and CDR2 is YYREEE in the germline V gene (reference sequence). The CDR3 DNA follows: TGTGCCAGCAGCCCCGCGGCGGGAGAGACCCAGTACTTC. Protein product: CASSPAAGETQYF.

The chain recombines TRBV2 with TRBJ2-5; D call uncertain. Germline CDR1 reads SNHLY; CDR2 reads FYNNEI. V was cut by 3 bases and J by 5 bases, with 4 bases left in between. This CDR3 spans 11 amino acids. CDR3 region: CASSELETQYF. As DNA, the CDR3 is TGTGCCAGCAGTGAGTTGGAGACCCAGTACTTC.

The chain couples TRBV10-3 to TRBJ1-2, with 8 nucleotides matching TRBD1. V trimming: 4 bases; J trimming: 6 bases; junction bases outside the gene matches: 10. CDR3 size: 15 residues. CDR1 is ENHRY, CDR2 SYGVKD, per germline. CDR3 amino acids: CAISGGTGGRNGYTF. As DNA, the CDR3 is TGTGCCATCAGTGGGGGAACAGGGGGTAGGAATGGCTACACCTTC.

The DNA for the CDR3 is TGTGCCAGCAGCTTGGCGGCAGGTTTTCCCTACGAGCAGTACTTC. This sequence encodes CASSLAAGFPYEQYF. V gene TRBV5-4 combines with J gene TRBJ2-7, with unresolved D. V was shortened by 0 bases and J by 2 bases, with 12 bases between the two germline ends. This CDR3 has 15 residues. Germline values: CDR1 SGHNT, CDR2 YYREEE (reference sequence).

V and J are TRBV6-5 and TRBJ1-1; 8 positions match TRBD1. This CDR3 has 16 residues. The J segment lost 1 base and the V segment lost 0 bases, leaving 4 bases of the junction unmatched. CDR1 MNHEY and CDR2 SVGAGI come from the germline V gene. The CDR3 sequence: CASSYSIQGGNTEAFF. Written as DNA, the CDR3 is TGTGCCAGCAGTTACTCGATACAGGGGGGGAACACTGAAGCTTTCTTT.

The genes are TRBV6-6 and TRBJ2-5; no firm D call. The germline V gene has CDR1 MNHNY and CDR2 SVGAGI (reference sequence). Trimming removed 2 bases from V and 0 bases from J, with 7 bases in between. The CDR3 has 14 amino acids. CDR3 bases: TGTGCCAGCAGTTACACACCGTACCAAGAGACCCAGTACTTC. Its protein product is CASSYTPYQETQYF.

The V call is TRBV2, the J call TRBJ2-5, with 10 bases fitting TRBD2. The CDR3 loop spans 13 amino acids. CDR1 and CDR2 from the germline V gene are SNHLY and FYNNEI. The junction had 2 bases not matched to a gene; V was cut back by 7 bases and J by 3 bases. CDR3 protein: CASIGTSEETQYF. In nucleotides, the CDR3 is TGTGCCAGCATCGGGACTAGCGAAGAGACCCAGTACTTC.

This clone occurred a few times. V is TRBV7-3 and J is TRBJ2-5; D uncertain. Trimming pared 3 bases from V and 4 bases from J, leaving 6 bases between. Germline CDR1 SGHTA, CDR2 FQGTGA. This CDR3 region has 12 residues. CDR3 region: CASSFGRETQYF. DNA of the CDR3: TGTGCCAGCAGCTTTGGCCGAGAGACCCAGTACTTC.

This clone was recorded once. The chain combines TRBV2 with TRBJ2-3; 9 bases align to TRBD2. After removal of 7 bases from V and 3 bases from J, the junction contained 5 bases not matched to a gene. Germline CDR1 and CDR2: SNHLY and FYNNEI. This CDR3 spans 14 amino acids. This chain's CDR3 is CASKREVGTDTQYF. Written as DNA, the CDR3 is TGTGCCAGCAAGCGGGAGGTAGGGACAGATACGCAGTATTTT. Complete variable domain (other parts from reference TRBV2 and TRBJ2-3): EPEVTQTPSHQVTQMGQEVILRCVPISNHLYFYWYRQILGQKVEFLVSFYNNEISEKSEIFDDQFSVERPDGSNFTLKIRSTKLEDSAMYFCASKREVGTDTQYFGPGTRLTVL.

This clone was counted once. The chain uses TRBV10-2 and TRBJ2-5; no clear D. Trimming took off 4 bases at V and 2 bases at J, with 14 bases between the two ends. CDR1 WSHSY and CDR2 SAAADI come from the germline V gene. The CDR3 runs to 15 residues. CDR3 protein: CASSVLPGSQETQYF. CDR3 bases: TGCGCCAGCAGTGTTCTTCCCGGATCACAAGAGACCCAGTACTTC.

V and J are TRBV28 and TRBJ2-7; no clear D. Germline CDR1 and CDR2: MDHEN and SYDVKM. This CDR3 is built from 12 residues. V was cut by 6 bases and J by 4 bases, with 10 bases left in between. Written as DNA, the CDR3 is TGTGCCAGCAGCCTACCCCGGTACGAGCAGTACTTC. It translates to CASSLPRYEQYF. The whole variable domain, remainder taken from reference TRBV28 and TRBJ2-7, is DVKVTQSSRYLVKRTGEKVFLECVQDMDHENMFWYRQDPGLGLRLIYFSYDVKMKEKGDIPEGYSVSREKKERFSLILESASTNQTSMYLCASSLPRYEQYFGPGTRLTVT.

With respect to this clone: The sample carries other DNA sequences with the same CDR3. The gene calls are TRBV5-1 and TRBJ2-7; 13 nucleotides line up with TRBD2. The CDR3 is 14 residues long. Germline CDR1 and CDR2: SGHRS and YFSETQ. With 4 bases clipped from V and 4 bases from J, the junction kept 2 bases outside the gene matches. The chain's CDR3 is CASSRTSGSYEQYF. CDR3 DNA sequence: TGCGCCAGCAGCAGGACTAGCGGGAGTTACGAGCAGTACTTC.

The chain uses TRBV18 and TRBJ1-3; D uncertain. The CDR3 consists of 16 residues. Germline V gives CDR1 KGHSH, CDR2 LQKENI. Trimming stripped 3 bases from V and 3 bases from J, with 15 bases between. DNA for the CDR3: TGTGCCAGCTCACCTCTAAGGGCTTTTGATGGAAACACCATATATTTT. Translation gives CASSPLRAFDGNTIYF.

This rearrangement joins TRBV7-2 to TRBJ2-7, with D hard to call. CDR3 length: 13 residues. The V end lost 5 bases, the J end lost 4 bases, and 12 bases lay between the germline ends. The germline gives CDR1 SGHTA, CDR2 FQGNSA. Here the CDR3 DNA reads TGTGCCAGCAGCCCCCGAGTTGGGTACGAGCAGTACTTC. Its protein product is CASSPRVGYEQYF.

The V gene is TRBV27, the J gene TRBJ2-3; D is possibly TRBD2 (5 bases). The CDR3 extends over 15 amino acids. Per the germline V gene, CDR1 is MNHEY and CDR2 is SMNVEV (reference sequence). Trimming cost V 2 bases and J 1 base, with 10 bases left between them. The CDR3 bases are TGTGCCAGCAGTTTACGGGGAACTGGCACAGATACGCAGTATTTT. Translating it yields CASSLRGTGTDTQYF.

The chain couples TRBV5-8 to TRBJ2-7; the match to TRBD2 covers 9 bases. The CDR3 extends over 17 amino acids. The junction had 17 bases not matched to a gene; V was cut back by 3 bases and J by 7 bases. Germline V CDR1 and CDR2: SGHTS, YDEGEE. CDR3 in amino acids: CASSSWTLREGPREQYF. DNA of the CDR3: TGTGCCAGCAGCTCTTGGACACTGCGGGAGGGCCCTCGGGAGCAGTACTTC.